Below are 9 T cell receptor beta chains sequenced from a single sample in a study of blood T cell repertoires in COVID-19 (dated by TCRdb to the early 2020s). The library was built by means of the immunoSEQ multiplex PCR assay. TCRdb limited this immuneACCESS table to in-frame rearrangements with V and J called. A share of clones is missing; checked studies link under half to unresolved V genes, and the rest is unexplained. Here the sample has 200,000 to 300,000 clones; 75% to 85% occur a single time. 6.5% to 9% of the sample is in the top ten clones. Sequenced input: peripheral blood. The receptors here all came from a woman aged 80 or older with COVID-19, enrolled during active disease.

The J gene is TRBJ2-1, the V gene TRBV5-1; 12 bases line up with TRBD2. The CDR3 is 17 amino acids. Germline values: CDR1 SGHRS, CDR2 YFSETQ. V was pared by 4 bases and J by 10 bases, with 15 bases of the junction left unmatched. CDR3 sequence reads: CASSIIPSGGAAFEQFF. The CDR3, as DNA: TGCGCCAGCAGCATAATTCCTAGCGGGGGGGCAGCGTTCGAGCAGTTCTTC.

This clone was seen only a few times. As DNA, the CDR3 is TGTGCCAGCAGCCAAGCCAACACAGATACGCAGTATTTT. Its translation: CASSQANTDTQYF. The chain is built from TRBV3-1 (or the pseudogene TRBV3-2) and TRBJ2-3, with D uncertain. Trimming cost V 1 base and J 2 bases, with 4 bases left between them. Germline-derived CDR1 and CDR2 are LGHDT and YNNKEL (reference sequence). The CDR3 is 13 residues long.

This clone has just one count. The chain combines TRBV27 with TRBJ1-5; 12 nucleotides line up with TRBD1. The trim removed 6 bases at V and 1 base at J, leaving 7 bases unmatched. CDR1 is MNHEY, CDR2 SMNVEV, per germline (reference sequence). This CDR3 spans 17 amino acids. CDR3 nucleotides: TGTGCCAGCAGCTATGGGACAGGGGGCGCGAGCAATCAGCCCCAGCATTTT. Translated: CASSYGTGGASNQPQHF.

The chain couples TRBV6-5 to TRBJ2-1; D gene ambiguous. Trimming cost V 7 bases and J 8 bases, with 6 bases left between them. CDR3 length: 10 amino acids. The germline V gene has CDR1 MNHEY and CDR2 SVGAGI. The CDR3 coding sequence is TGTGCCAGCACCCGGGATGAGCAGTTCTTC. The encoded protein is CASTRDEQFF.

The rearrangement uses TRBV19 and TRBJ2-2; D not certain. The CDR3 has 16 residues. Trimming shortened V by 1 base and J by 6 bases, and 15 bases separated the two germline ends. Germline loops: CDR1 LNHDA, CDR2 SQIVND (reference sequence). CDR3 amino acids: CASSIGGPSVAGELFF. Written as DNA, the CDR3 is TGTGCCAGTAGTATAGGTGGGCCCAGTGTCGCCGGGGAGCTGTTTTTT.

This sequence joins TRBV18 and TRBJ1-4; 7 bases are a match to TRBD1. V gave up 5 bases and J gave up 3 bases; unmatched junction bases: 3. The CDR3 is 14 amino acids. From germline, CDR1 is KGHSH and CDR2 LQKENI. CDR3 DNA sequence: TGTGCCAGCTCATATGGGACAGCTAATGAAAAACTGTTTTTT. Its protein product is CASSYGTANEKLFF.

The V gene is TRBV5-4, the J gene TRBJ2-3; D is possibly TRBD2 (5 bases). The length of the CDR3 is 16 residues. Per the germline V gene, CDR1 is SGHNT and CDR2 is YYREEE (reference sequence). V lost 0 bases, J lost 4 bases, and 15 bases lay in between. Written as DNA, the CDR3 is TGTGCCAGCAGCTTGGCCACCAGCGGACCCTCAGATACGCAGTATTTT. Protein product: CASSLATSGPSDTQYF.

V and J are TRBV9 and TRBJ1-1; no clear D. This CDR3 comprises 15 residues. The germline CDR1 and CDR2 sequences are SGDLS and YYNGEE. Trimming stripped 0 bases from V and 3 bases from J, with 12 bases between. The CDR3 sequence: CASSVDLMRDTEAFF. Here the CDR3 DNA reads TGTGCCAGCAGCGTAGATCTGATGCGGGACACTGAAGCTTTCTTT.

This clone has a single count. The gene calls are TRBV24-1 and TRBJ2-5; 8 bases align to TRBD2. This CDR3 contains 15 residues. J was trimmed by 1 base and V by 5 bases; bases with no gene match: 5. CDR1 is KGHDR and CDR2 is SFDVKD in the germline V gene. CDR3 DNA sequence: TGTGCCACCAGTGCTGCGGGAGGTACCCAAGAGACCCAGTACTTC. This translates into CATSAAGGTQETQYF.